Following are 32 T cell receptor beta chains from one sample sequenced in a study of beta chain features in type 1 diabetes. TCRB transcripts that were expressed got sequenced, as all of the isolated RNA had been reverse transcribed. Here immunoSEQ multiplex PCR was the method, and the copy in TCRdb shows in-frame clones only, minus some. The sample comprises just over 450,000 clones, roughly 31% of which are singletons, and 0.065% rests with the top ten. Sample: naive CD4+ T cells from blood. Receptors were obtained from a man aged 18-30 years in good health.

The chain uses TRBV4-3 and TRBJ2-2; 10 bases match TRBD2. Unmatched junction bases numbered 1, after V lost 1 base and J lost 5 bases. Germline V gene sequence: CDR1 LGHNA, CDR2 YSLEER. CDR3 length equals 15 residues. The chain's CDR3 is CASSQVSGRTGELFF. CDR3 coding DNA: TGCGCCAGCAGCCAAGTTAGCGGGAGGACCGGGGAGCTGTTTTTT.

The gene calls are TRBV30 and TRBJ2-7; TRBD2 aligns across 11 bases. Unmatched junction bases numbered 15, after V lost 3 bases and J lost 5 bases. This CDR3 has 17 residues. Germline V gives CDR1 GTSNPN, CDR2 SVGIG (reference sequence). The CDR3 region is CAWRVHGLAGILDEQYF. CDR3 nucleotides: TGTGCCTGGAGGGTACATGGACTAGCGGGTATCCTAGACGAGCAGTACTTC.

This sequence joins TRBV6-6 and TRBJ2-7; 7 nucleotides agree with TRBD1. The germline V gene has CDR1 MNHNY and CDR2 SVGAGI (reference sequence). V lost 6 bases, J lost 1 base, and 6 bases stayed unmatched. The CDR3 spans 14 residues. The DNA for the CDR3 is TGTGCCAGCAGCCATCCGGGACAGTCCTACGAGCAGTACTTC. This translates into CASSHPGQSYEQYF.

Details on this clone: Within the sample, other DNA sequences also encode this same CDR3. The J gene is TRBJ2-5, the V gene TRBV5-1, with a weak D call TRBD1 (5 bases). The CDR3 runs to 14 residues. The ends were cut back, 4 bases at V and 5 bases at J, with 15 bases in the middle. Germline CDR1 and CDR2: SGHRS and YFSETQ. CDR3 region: CASSPTGLQETQYF. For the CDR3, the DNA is TGCGCCAGCAGCCCAACAGGTCTGCAGGAGACCCAGTACTTC.

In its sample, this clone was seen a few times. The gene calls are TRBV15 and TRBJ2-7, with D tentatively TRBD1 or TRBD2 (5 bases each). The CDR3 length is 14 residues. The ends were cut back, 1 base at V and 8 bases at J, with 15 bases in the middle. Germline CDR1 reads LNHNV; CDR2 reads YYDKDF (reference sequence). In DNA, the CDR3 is TGTGCCACCAGCAGAGCAGGGACCATCGTCAAGCAGTACTTC. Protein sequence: CATSRAGTIVKQYF.

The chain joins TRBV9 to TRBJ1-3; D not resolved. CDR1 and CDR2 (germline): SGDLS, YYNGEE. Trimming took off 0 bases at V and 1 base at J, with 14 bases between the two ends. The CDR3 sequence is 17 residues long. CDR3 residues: CASSVAPRASSGNTIYF. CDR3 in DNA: TGTGCCAGCAGCGTAGCTCCGAGGGCCTCTTCTGGAAACACCATATATTTT.

This CDR3 is CASSFGGGLGTETQYF. Written as DNA, the CDR3 is TGTGCCAGCAGTTTCGGCGGGGGGTTAGGTACAGAGACCCAGTACTTC. The rearrangement links TRBV6-5 to TRBJ2-5, with TRBD2 matching 8 bases. The trim removed 4 bases at V and 4 bases at J, leaving 11 bases unmatched. The CDR3 covers 16 residues. CDR1 is MNHEY and CDR2 is SVGAGI in the germline V gene.

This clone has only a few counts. The CDR3: CASSLSSPRDNEQFF. CDR3 DNA: TGTGCCAGCAGCTTGTCAAGCCCGCGCGACAATGAGCAGTTCTTC. V gene TRBV7-3 combines with J gene TRBJ2-1; D ambiguous. Germline loops: CDR1 SGHTA, CDR2 FQGTGA. The CDR3 is 15 amino acids. V was clipped by 3 bases and J by 5 bases, with 14 bases between them. Combining the CDR3 with reference TRBV7-3 and TRBJ2-1 gives the whole variable domain GAGVSQTPSNKVTEKGKYVELRCDPISGHTALYWYRQSLGQGPEFLIYFQGTGAADDSGLPNDRFFAVRPEGSVSTLKIQRTERGDSAVYLCASSLSSPRDNEQFFGPGTRLTVL.

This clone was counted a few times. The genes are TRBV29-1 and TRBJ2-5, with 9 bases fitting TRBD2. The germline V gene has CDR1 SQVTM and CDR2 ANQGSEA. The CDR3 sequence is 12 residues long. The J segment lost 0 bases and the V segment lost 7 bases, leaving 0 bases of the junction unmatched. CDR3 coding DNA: TGCAGCGGGACTAGCGACCAAGAGACCCAGTACTTC. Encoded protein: CSGTSDQETQYF.

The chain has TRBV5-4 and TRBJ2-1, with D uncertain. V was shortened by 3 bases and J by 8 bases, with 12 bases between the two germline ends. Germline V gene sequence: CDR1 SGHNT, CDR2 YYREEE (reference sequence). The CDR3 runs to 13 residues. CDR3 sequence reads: CASSSSTVDEQFF. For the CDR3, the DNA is TGTGCCAGCAGCTCTTCGACCGTGGATGAGCAGTTCTTC.

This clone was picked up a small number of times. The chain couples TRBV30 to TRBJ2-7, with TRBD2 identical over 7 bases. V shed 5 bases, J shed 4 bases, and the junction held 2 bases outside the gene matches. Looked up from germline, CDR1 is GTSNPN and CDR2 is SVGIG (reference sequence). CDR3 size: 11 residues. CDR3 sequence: CAWAGEYEQYF. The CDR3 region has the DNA TGTGCCTGGGCGGGGGAGTACGAGCAGTACTTC.

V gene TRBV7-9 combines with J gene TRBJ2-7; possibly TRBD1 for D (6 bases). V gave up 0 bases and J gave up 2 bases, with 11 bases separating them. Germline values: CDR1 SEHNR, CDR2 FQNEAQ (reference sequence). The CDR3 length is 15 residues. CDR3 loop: CASSLAAGATYEQYF. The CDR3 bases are TGTGCCAGCAGCTTAGCTGCAGGGGCGACCTACGAGCAGTACTTC.

The chain's CDR3 is CASSFPWGGYTF. The CDR3 region has the DNA TGTGCCAGCAGTTTCCCCTGGGGTGGCTACACCTTC. The V gene is TRBV27, the J gene TRBJ1-2; D is unresolved. V gave up 3 bases and J gave up 7 bases, with 9 bases separating them. The length of the CDR3 is 12 residues. Germline V gene lookup returns CDR1 MNHEY and CDR2 SMNVEV (reference sequence).

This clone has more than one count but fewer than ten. The CDR3 bases are TGTGCCACCAGCCCACTAGCGGGTATGAGGGAGACCCAGTACTTC. This sequence encodes CATSPLAGMRETQYF. This sequence joins TRBV15 and TRBJ2-5; 9 bases map to TRBD2. The CDR3 length is 15 residues. CDR1 and CDR2 from the germline V gene are LNHNV and YYDKDF (reference sequence). Trimming at V came to 5 bases and at J to 5 bases, leaving 9 bases not matched to a gene.

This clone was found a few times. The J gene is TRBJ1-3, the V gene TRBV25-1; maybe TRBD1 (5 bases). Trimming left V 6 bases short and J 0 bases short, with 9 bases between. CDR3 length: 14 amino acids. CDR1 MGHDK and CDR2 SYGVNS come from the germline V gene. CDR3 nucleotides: TGTGCCAGCAGAGGGACCCCCTCTGGAAACACCATATATTTT. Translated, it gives CASRGTPSGNTIYF.

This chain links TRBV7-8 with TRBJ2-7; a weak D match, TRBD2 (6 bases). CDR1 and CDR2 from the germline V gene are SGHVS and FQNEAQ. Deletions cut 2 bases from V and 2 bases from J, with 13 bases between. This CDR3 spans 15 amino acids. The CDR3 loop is CASSLQRVMPYEQYF. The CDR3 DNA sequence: TGTGCCAGCAGCTTACAGCGGGTGATGCCCTACGAGCAGTACTTC.

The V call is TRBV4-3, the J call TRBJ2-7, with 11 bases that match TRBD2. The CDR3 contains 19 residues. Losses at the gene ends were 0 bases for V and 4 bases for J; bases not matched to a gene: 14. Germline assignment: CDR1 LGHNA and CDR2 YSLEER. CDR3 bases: TGCGCCAGCAGCCAAGATAGCCCCCTACTAGCGGGAGTACAGTACGAGCAGTACTTC. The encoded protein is CASSQDSPLLAGVQYEQYF.

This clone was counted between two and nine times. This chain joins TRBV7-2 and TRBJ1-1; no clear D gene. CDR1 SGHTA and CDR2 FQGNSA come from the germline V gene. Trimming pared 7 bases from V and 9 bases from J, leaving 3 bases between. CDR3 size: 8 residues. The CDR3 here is CASIQAFF. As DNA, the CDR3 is TGTGCCAGCATCCAAGCTTTCTTT.

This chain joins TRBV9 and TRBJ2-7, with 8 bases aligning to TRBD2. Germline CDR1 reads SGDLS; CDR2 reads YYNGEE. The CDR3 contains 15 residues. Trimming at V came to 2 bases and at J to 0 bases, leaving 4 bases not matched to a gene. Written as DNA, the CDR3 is TGTGCCAGCAGCGTGGAGGGACTAGGCTCCTACGAGCAGTACTTC. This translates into CASSVEGLGSYEQYF. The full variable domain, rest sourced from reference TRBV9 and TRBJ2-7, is DSGVTQTPKHLITATGQRVTLRCSPRSGDLSVYWYQQSLDQGLQFLIQYYNGEERAKGNILERFSAQQFPDLHSELNLSSLELGDSALYFCASSVEGLGSYEQYFGPGTRLTVT.

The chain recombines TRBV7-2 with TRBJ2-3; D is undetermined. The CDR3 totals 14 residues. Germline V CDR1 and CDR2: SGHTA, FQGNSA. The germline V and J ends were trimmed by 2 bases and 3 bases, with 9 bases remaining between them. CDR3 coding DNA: TGTGCCAGCAGCTTACAAGTGGTAACAGATACGCAGTATTTT. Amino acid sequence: CASSLQVVTDTQYF.

CDR3 sequence: CASSVGWYPGGHYEQYF. The CDR3 nucleotides read TGTGCCAGCAGTGTTGGATGGTATCCAGGGGGACATTACGAGCAGTACTTC. J is TRBJ2-7 and V is TRBV27; 7 positions match TRBD1. Germline lookup yields CDR1 MNHEY and CDR2 SMNVEV (reference sequence). The CDR3 sequence is 17 residues long. V was clipped by 5 bases and J by 4 bases; unmatched bases: 17.

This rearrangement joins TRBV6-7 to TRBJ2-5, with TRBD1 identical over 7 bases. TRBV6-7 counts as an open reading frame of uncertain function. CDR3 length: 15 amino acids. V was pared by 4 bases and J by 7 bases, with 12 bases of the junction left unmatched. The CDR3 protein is CASSSMDRTHGTQYF. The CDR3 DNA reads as TGTGCCAGCAGTTCCATGGACAGGACCCATGGGACCCAGTACTTC.

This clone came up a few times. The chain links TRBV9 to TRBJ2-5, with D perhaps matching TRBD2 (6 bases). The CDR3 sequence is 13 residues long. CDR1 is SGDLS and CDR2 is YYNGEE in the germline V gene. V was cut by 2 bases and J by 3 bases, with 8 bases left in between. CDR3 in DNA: TGTGCCAGCAGCGTCCCGGGAGAAGAGACCCAGTACTTC. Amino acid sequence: CASSVPGEETQYF.

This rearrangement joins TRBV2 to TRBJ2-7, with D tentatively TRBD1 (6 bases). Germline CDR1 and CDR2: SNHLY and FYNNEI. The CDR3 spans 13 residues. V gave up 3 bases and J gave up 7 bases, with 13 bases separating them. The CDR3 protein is CASSDATGWEQYF. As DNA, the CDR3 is TGTGCCAGCAGTGATGCTACAGGGTGGGAGCAGTACTTC.

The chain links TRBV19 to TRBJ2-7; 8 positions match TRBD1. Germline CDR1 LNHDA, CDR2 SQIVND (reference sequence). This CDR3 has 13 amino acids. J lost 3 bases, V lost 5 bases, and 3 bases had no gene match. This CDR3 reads CASSPDRGYEQYF. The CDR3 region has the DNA TGTGCCAGTAGTCCTGACAGGGGCTACGAGCAGTACTTC.

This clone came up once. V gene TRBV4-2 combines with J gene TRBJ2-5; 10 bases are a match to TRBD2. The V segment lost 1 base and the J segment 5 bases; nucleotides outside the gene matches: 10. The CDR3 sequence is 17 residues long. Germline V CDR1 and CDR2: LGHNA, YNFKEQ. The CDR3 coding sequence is TGTGCCAGCAGCCAAGGGCTAGCGGGAGTATTGGAGGAGACCCAGTACTTC. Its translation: CASSQGLAGVLEETQYF.

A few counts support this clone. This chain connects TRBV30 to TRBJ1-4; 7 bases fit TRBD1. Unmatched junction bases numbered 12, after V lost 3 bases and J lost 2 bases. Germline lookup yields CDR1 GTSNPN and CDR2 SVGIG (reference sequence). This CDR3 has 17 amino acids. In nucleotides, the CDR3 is TGTGCCTGGAGCCAGGTGACAGGGAGGGTGACTAATGAAAAACTGTTTTTT. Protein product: CAWSQVTGRVTNEKLFF.

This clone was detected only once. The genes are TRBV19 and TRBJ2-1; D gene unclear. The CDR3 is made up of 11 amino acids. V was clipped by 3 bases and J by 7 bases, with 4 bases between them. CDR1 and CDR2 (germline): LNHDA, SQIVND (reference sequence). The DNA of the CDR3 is TGTGCCAGTAGTATGGGTAATGAGCAGTTCTTC. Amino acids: CASSMGNEQFF.

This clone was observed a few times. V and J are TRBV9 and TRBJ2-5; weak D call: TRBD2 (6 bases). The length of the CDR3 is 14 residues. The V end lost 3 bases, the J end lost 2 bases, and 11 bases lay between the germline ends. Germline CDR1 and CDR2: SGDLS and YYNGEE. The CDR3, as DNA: TGTGCCAGCAGCGCCGACGGGACTCAAGAGACCCAGTACTTC. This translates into CASSADGTQETQYF.

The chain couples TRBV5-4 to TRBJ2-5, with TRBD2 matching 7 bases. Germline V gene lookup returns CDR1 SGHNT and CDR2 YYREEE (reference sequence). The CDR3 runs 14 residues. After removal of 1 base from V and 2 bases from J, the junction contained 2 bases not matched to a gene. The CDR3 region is CASSLRGGQETQYF. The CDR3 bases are TGTGCCAGCAGCTTGAGGGGAGGGCAAGAGACCCAGTACTTC.

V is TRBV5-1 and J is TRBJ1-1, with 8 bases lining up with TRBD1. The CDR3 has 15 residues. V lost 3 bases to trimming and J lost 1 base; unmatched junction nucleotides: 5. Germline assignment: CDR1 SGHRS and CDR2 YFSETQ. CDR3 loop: CASSSQGAPNTEAFF. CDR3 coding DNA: TGCGCCAGCAGCTCCCAGGGGGCACCGAACACTGAAGCTTTCTTT.

The CDR3 loop reads CASSQVRQDNEQFF. The CDR3 DNA reads TGTGCCAGCAGCCAAGTCAGGCAGGATAATGAGCAGTTCTTC. This chain connects TRBV4-2 to TRBJ2-1; D ambiguous. CDR1 LGHNA and CDR2 YNFKEQ come from the germline V gene. This CDR3 has 14 amino acids. Trimming took 1 base from V and 7 from J, leaving 11 bases between them.